This T cell receptor beta chain derives from a study of shared T cell receptors in the human thymus. CDR1 is MNHEY and CDR2 is SVGAGI in the germline V gene. CDR3 size: 15 residues. V lost 2 bases, J lost 4 bases, and 2 bases stayed unmatched. Here immunoSEQ multiplex PCR was the method, and the copy in TCRdb shows in-frame clones only, minus some. The data contain roughly 550,000 clones, 75% to 85% of them seen just once; the ten biggest clones take up about 0.013%. The same data also went into a second study, on human thymus T cells. That source reports: From resections taken during corrective heart surgery, the thymus tissue was obtained. Thymic and blood repertoires appeared to carry a bias in their V and J gene usage.

Source material: thymocytes. This TCR came from a boy under two years old with a congenital heart defect. J is TRBJ2-7 and V is TRBV6-5; 13 bases are a match to TRBD2. CDR3 in DNA: TGTGCCAGCAGTTACACTAGCGGGAGGGCTTACGAGCAGTACTTC. This encodes CASSYTSGRAYEQYF.